The rows below give T cell receptor beta chains drawn from one sample of a study of OX40 agonist ivuxolimab in advanced cancers. Using immunoSEQ multiplex PCR, the repertoire was profiled, and TCRdb retains in-frame clones only, with some absent. The table has roughly 30,000 clones, roughly 80% seen once. Sequenced material: CD4+ or CD8+ T cells sorted from blood, taken in a trial of the OX40 agonist ivuxolimab. All receptors derive from an adult with an advanced solid tumor such as melanoma, head and neck, liver or kidney cancer. Each CDR3 is given with its conserved first and last residue. The D gene is left open where the match is weak. The size field is filled for only some rows; it gives once, few, many or a size class.

>TRBV4-1|TRBD2|NA|TRBJ2-7
CASSQGSGTFYEQYF
TGCGCCAGCAGCCAAGGAAGCGGGACGTTCTACGAGCAGTACTTC
>TRBV27|NA|NA|TRBJ2-2
CASSPSPGVYTNVANTGELFF
TGTGCCAGCAGTCCATCTCCAGGGGTGTACACGAACGTCGCGAACACCGGGGAGCTGTTTTTT
>TRBV28|NA|NA|TRBJ1-1
CASSDSGANEAFF
TGTGCCAGCAGCGACTCCGGGGCAAATGAAGCTTTCTTT
>TRBV4-3|NA|once|TRBJ1-2
CASSQDRTVHGYTF
TGCGCCAGCAGCCAAGATCGCACAGTCCATGGCTACACCTTC
>TRBV6-5|TRBD1|NA|TRBJ2-7
CASSTQQGIHEQYF
TGTGCCAGCAGTACCCAACAGGGGATCCACGAGCAGTACTTC
>TRBV28|NA|NA|TRBJ2-7
CASSSNRLYYEQYF
TGTGCCAGCAGTTCCAACCGTCTATACTACGAGCAGTACTTC
>TRBV2|NA|NA|TRBJ1-1
CASTDNTEAFF
TGTGCCAGCACCGATAACACTGAAGCTTTCTTT
>TRBV28|NA|NA|TRBJ1-5
CASSLGISQPQHF
TGTGCCAGCAGTTTGGGGATAAGCCAGCCCCAGCATTTT
>TRBV4-1|TRBD1|NA|TRBJ1-2
CASSPWTGLDYGYTF
TGCGCCAGCAGCCCGTGGACAGGGTTGGACTATGGCTACACCTTC
>TRBV28|TRBD2|once|TRBJ2-7
CASSLGWGGFYEQYF
TGTGCCAGCAGTTTAGGATGGGGGGGGTTCTACGAGCAGTACTTC
>TRBV7-3|TRBD2|NA|TRBJ2-3
CASSLWGGAGGPGDTQYF
TGTGCCAGCAGCTTGTGGGGCGGAGCGGGAGGGCCGGGGGATACGCAGTATTTT
>TRBV4-1|NA|NA|TRBJ2-7
CASSQDPGSYEQYF
TGCGCCAGCAGCCAAGATCCAGGGTCTTACGAGCAGTACTTC
>TRBV4-2|NA|NA|TRBJ2-7
CASSQDRYNQYF
TGTGCCAGCAGCCAAGATAGGTATAATCAGTACTTC
>TRBV13|NA|once|TRBJ2-5
CASSPPYERQETQYF
TGTGCCAGCAGCCCCCCCTATGAGAGGCAAGAGACCCAGTACTTC
>TRBV9|TRBD2|few|TRBJ2-5
CASSVGGRIAGTRETQYF
TGTGCCAGCAGCGTAGGAGGGAGAATAGCGGGGACGAGGGAGACCCAGTACTTC
>TRBV7-2|TRBD2|NA|TRBJ2-1
CASSSSGGGYEQFF
TGTGCCAGCAGCTCTAGCGGGGGAGGGTATGAGCAGTTCTTC
>TRBV7-9|TRBD2|NA|TRBJ2-5
CASSSWGLAGEGETQYF
TGTGCCAGCAGCTCCTGGGGACTAGCGGGAGAGGGGGAGACCCAGTACTTC